Following are 2 T cell receptor beta chains from one sample sequenced in a study of CD8 T cells in ankylosing spondylitis. Points from the study as a whole: Typical of ankylosing spondylitis blood, it appeared, was a TCR beta motif of several highly homologous variants.

TCRdb re-derived calls from the 5' RACE reads in MiXCR, one entry per CDR3 protein. Seen here are about 90,000 distinct CDR3 sequences, 9% observed once, and the top ten hold about 31%. No cognate antigen is known for these TCRs. Sequencing was performed on blood, either unsorted or a sorted T cell fraction (not recorded which). These receptors originate from a male donor with ankylosing spondylitis.

This clonotype was detected only a few times. DNA for the CDR3: TGCGCCAGCAGCCCCACTAGCGGGAGGCCGAACACCGGGGAGCTGTTTTTT. Translating it yields CASSPTSGRPNTGELFF. The V and J genes are TRBV5-1 and TRBJ2-2; 12 bases map to TRBD2. V dropped 4 bases and J dropped 0; count of bases not matched to a gene: 4. From germline, CDR1 is SGHRS and CDR2 YFSETQ. The CDR3 runs 17 residues.

This clonotype was counted between two and nine times. The chain has TRBV6-1 and TRBJ2-1; unclear D gene. CDR3 length equals 12 residues. V lost 6 bases and J 7 bases, leaving 10 bases between the germline ends. Germline V gives CDR1 MNHNS, CDR2 SASEGT. CDR3 residues: CASRTPGNEQFF. CDR3 nucleotide sequence: TGTGCCAGCAGGACTCCTGGGAATGAGCAGTTCTTC.